Listed below are T cell receptor beta chains from one sample, sequenced in a study of human T cells and chemical hapten exposure. TCRdb fed the RACE reads into MiXCR, producing one record per CDR3 protein. The repertoire has around 40,000 distinct CDR3 sequences, 10% to 15% of them found once; the top ten carry roughly 2.5%. The sequences come from whole blood, collected in connection with sensitization to the hapten diphenylcyclopropenone (DPC). The receptors stem from a woman aged 40 to 50 with alopecia areata. Some clones in this sample may be carry-over from other donors' samples. CDR3s include the opening cysteine and the closing phenylalanine or tryptophan. Fields, in order: J gene, D gene, clone size, V gene, CDR3 protein, CDR3 DNA. D genes are given only for firm matches. Part of the rows lack a size; the others show once, few, many or a class for expanded clones.

TRBJ2-1 TRBD2 NA TRBV12-3/TRBV12-4 CASSSFGGGPSRGDEQFF TGTGCCAGCAGTTCCTTCGGCGGGGGGCCATCCAGGGGAGATGAGCAGTTCTTC
TRBJ2-3 TRBD2 NA TRBV28 CASSSGGPVDTQYF TGTGCCAGCAGTTCGGGGGGGCCGGTAGATACGCAGTATTTT
TRBJ2-2 NA few TRBV7-2 CASSLAVQGSTGELFF TGTGCCAGCAGCTTAGCGGTCCAGGGAAGCACCGGGGAGCTGTTTTTT
TRBJ2-7 TRBD1 many TRBV20-1 CSAPDRGPREQYF TGCAGTGCGCCGGACAGGGGGCCTAGGGAGCAGTACTTC
TRBJ1-3 NA few TRBV5-5 CASSQTVYSGNTIYF TGTGCCAGCAGCCAGACGGTCTACTCTGGAAACACCATATATTTT
TRBJ2-1 TRBD2 many TRBV28 CASSGGGFNEQFF TGTGCCAGCAGTGGGGGGGGATTCAATGAGCAGTTCTTC
TRBJ2-7 NA many TRBV18 CASSPQQYEQYF TGTGCCAGCTCACCACAACAGTACGAGCAGTACTTC
TRBJ2-5 NA NA TRBV10-2 CASSESAGTQYF TGCGCCAGCAGTGAGTCAGCAGGGACCCAGTACTTC
TRBJ2-7 TRBD1 many TRBV29-1 CSADRDREDEQYF TGCAGCGCGGATCGGGACAGGGAGGACGAGCAGTACTTC
TRBJ2-1 TRBD2 few TRBV3-1 CASSQALAGEEQFF TGTGCCAGCAGCCAAGCGCTAGCGGGAGAGGAGCAGTTCTTC
TRBJ2-7 NA NA TRBV3-1 CASSSGTGSYEQYF TGTGCCAGCAGCTCCGGGACTGGCTCCTACGAGCAGTACTTC
TRBJ1-5 NA NA TRBV9 CASSPSPEGNQPQHF TGTGCCAGCAGCCCCTCCCCCGAAGGCAATCAGCCCCAGCATTTT
TRBJ2-3 TRBD2 few TRBV7-2 CASSRLAGGGTDTQYF TGTGCCAGCAGCCGACTAGCGGGGGGAGGCACAGATACGCAGTATTTT
TRBJ2-1 NA many TRBV10-2 CASSQGLTEQFF TGCGCCAGCAGCCAAGGACTGACAGAGCAGTTCTTC
TRBJ2-7 TRBD2 many TRBV4-2 CASSQDLWRLAGGRDEQYF TGTGCCAGCAGCCAAGATTTGTGGCGGCTAGCGGGAGGGCGGGACGAGCAGTACTTC
TRBJ2-1 NA NA TRBV7-2 CASSLFQPEEFF TGTGCCAGCAGCTTGTTTCAACCGGAGGAGTTCTTC
TRBJ1-5 NA NA TRBV4-3 CASSQDRDQPQHF TGCGCCAGCAGCCAAGATAGGGATCAGCCCCAGCATTTT
TRBJ2-7 NA many TRBV5-6 CASSRDHGEQYF TGTGCCAGCAGTCGAGACCACGGCGAGCAGTACTTC
TRBJ1-5 NA many TRBV11-2 CASSLGARMPQHF TGTGCCAGCAGCCTAGGAGCTCGTATGCCCCAGCATTTT
TRBJ2-2 TRBD2 few TRBV6-2/TRBV6-3 CASMGEGLPRTGELFF TGTGCCAGCATGGGGGAGGGGTTGCCACGCACCGGGGAGCTGTTTTTT
TRBJ1-6 NA NA TRBV25-1 CASNKDGNSPLHF TGTGCCAGCAACAAGGACGGTAATTCACCCCTCCACTTT
TRBJ2-1 TRBD2 many TRBV11-2 CASSKGTSVYNEQFF TGTGCCAGCAGCAAAGGGACTAGCGTTTACAATGAGCAGTTCTTC
TRBJ2-1 NA few TRBV29-1 CSVAHNEQFF TGCAGCGTCGCCCACAATGAGCAGTTCTTC
TRBJ2-4 NA NA TRBV11-2 CASSLDILAKDIQYF TGTGCCAGCAGCCTAGACATCCTTGCCAAAGACATTCAGTACTTC
TRBJ1-5 NA many TRBV2 CAGGLTSNQPQHF TGTGCCGGGGGACTGACTAGCAATCAGCCCCAGCATTTT
TRBJ1-6 NA NA TRBV29-1 CSARGGGPNSPLHF TGCAGCGCCCGGGGGGGCGGCCCTAATTCACCCCTCCACTTT
TRBJ2-1 TRBD2 few TRBV4-2 CASSQDLTSGWSEQFF TGTGCCAGCAGCCAAGATCTTACTAGCGGGTGGAGCGAGCAGTTCTTC
TRBJ1-1 NA few TRBV7-2 CASRSKQNTEAFF TGTGCCAGCCGTTCCAAGCAGAACACTGAAGCTTTCTTT
TRBJ2-7 NA many TRBV6-1 CASRTVPEQYF TGTGCCAGCCGGACAGTTCCCGAGCAGTACTTC
TRBJ1-1 NA few TRBV5-1 CASSLEPGAGTEAFF TGCGCCAGCAGCTTGGAGCCGGGGGCAGGCACTGAAGCTTTCTTT
TRBJ2-7 TRBD1 many TRBV29-1 CSVQGQGAFDEQYF TGCAGCGTTCAGGGACAGGGGGCGTTCGACGAGCAGTACTTC
TRBJ2-1 NA NA TRBV7-9 CASSISGTYNEQFF TGTGCCAGCAGCATAAGCGGAACCTACAATGAGCAGTTCTTC
TRBJ2-7 TRBD1 many TRBV13 CASSPDRALGEQYF TGTGCCAGCAGCCCCGACAGGGCCCTTGGGGAGCAGTACTTC
TRBJ2-2 TRBD1 NA TRBV11-2 CASTSRTGDTGELFF TGTGCCAGCACCTCACGGACAGGGGACACCGGGGAGCTGTTTTTT
TRBJ1-2 NA many TRBV12-3/TRBV12-4 CASTHSQGDGYTF TGTGCCAGCACCCACAGTCAGGGCGATGGCTACACCTTC
TRBJ2-2 TRBD1 many TRBV2 CASSATGGLGELFF TGTGCCAGCAGTGCGACAGGGGGCTTAGGGGAGCTGTTTTTT
TRBJ1-2 NA many TRBV7-8 CASGRGLANYGYTF TGTGCCAGCGGGAGGGGCCTTGCTAACTATGGCTACACCTTC
TRBJ2-1 TRBD2 many TRBV29-1 CSVVGLAGVNEQFF TGCAGCGTTGTTGGGTTAGCGGGAGTCAATGAGCAGTTCTTC
TRBJ2-1 NA few TRBV6-5 CASSYKDYNNEQFF TGTGCCAGCAGTTACAAGGACTACAACAATGAGCAGTTCTTC
TRBJ1-5 NA many TRBV15 CATSRGFQPQHF TGTGCCACCAGCAGGGGTTTTCAGCCCCAGCATTTT
TRBJ2-3 NA many TRBV2 CASSPPFTDTQYF TGTGCCAGCAGTCCCCCATTCACAGATACGCAGTATTTT
TRBJ2-7 NA few TRBV6-5 CASSYSRALSYEQYF TGTGCCAGCAGTTACTCGAGGGCTCTTTCCTACGAGCAGTACTTC
TRBJ2-1 TRBD2 NA TRBV4-1 CASSQGTSSYNEQFF TGCGCCAGCAGCCAAGGGACTAGTTCCTACAATGAGCAGTTCTTC